The rows below give T cell receptor beta chains drawn from one sample of a study of blood T cell repertoires in COVID-19. The table came from immunoSEQ multiplex PCR; TCRdb's copy has only in-frame clones and leaves some out. The sample has approximately 160,000 clones, around 83% seen once. Sequencing input: peripheral blood. These receptors originate from a man in his fifties or sixties with active or convalescent COVID-19. The conserved cysteine and the conserved F or W are not part of the CDR3 here. The order of the fields is D gene, J gene, V gene, CDR3 protein. The D gene is left open where the match is weak.

NA	TRBJ2-2	TRBV5-1	ASSLSTPTNTGELF
NA	TRBJ1-2	TRBV30	AWSEGDNYGYT
NA	TRBJ1-1	TRBV27	ASSLSRTDGNTEAF
NA	TRBJ2-1	TRBV29-1	SVGQYNEQF
NA	TRBJ1-2	TRBV15	ATSRDLGRSDAIRYT
TRBD2	TRBJ2-3	TRBV9	ASSVEGSGGPQS
TRBD2	TRBJ2-7	TRBV7-6	ASSRGRASEDEQY
TRBD2	TRBJ2-2	TRBV27	ASIPLAGSGELF
TRBD1	TRBJ2-5	TRBV25-1	ASRATGGQETQY
NA	TRBJ1-1	TRBV6-2/TRBV6-3	ASSYRGAGEAF
NA	TRBJ1-6	TRBV5-1	ASSWEGNSPLH
TRBD2	TRBJ2-3	TRBV19	ASSIRLAGAPTDTQY
NA	TRBJ2-7	TRBV27	ASSLSDLVQGPYEQY
TRBD2	TRBJ2-1	TRBV24-1	ATTGTSGIYGNEQF
TRBD1	TRBJ1-5	TRBV5-1	ASSLGTEVNQPQH
NA	TRBJ1-2	TRBV5-6	ASSLVPRYGYT